This T cell receptor (beta chain) emerged from a study of blood T cell repertoires in COVID-19. This CDR3 region has 16 residues. The ends lost 0 bases at V and 6 bases at J; junction bases unmatched: 1. Germline CDR1 SGHNT, CDR2 YYREEE (reference sequence). TCRdb's table, derived via immunoSEQ multiplex PCR, lists solely in-frame clones and lacks some. The sample contains about 280,000 clones, 85% of which appear only once. This study enrolled people aged 18 to 89 from about two dozen US geographic areas. The receptor comes from a woman in her fifties or sixties who had recovered from COVID-19. Sequencing was performed on PBMCs or T cells enriched from blood (not recorded which). The chain uses TRBV5-4 and TRBJ2-1; 15 positions agree with TRBD2. This chain's CDR3 is CASSLGGLAGGNEQFF. Here the CDR3 DNA reads TGTGCCAGCAGCTTGGGGGGACTAGCGGGAGGCAATGAGCAGTTCTTC.